This T cell receptor (beta chain) was sequenced in a study of regulatory T cells in long-lasting Graves disease. The time point here: newly diagnosed GD, antithyroid drugs for less than 3 months. Making the TCR library involved RNA that had been extracted from PBMCs. The guidelines of the American Thyroid Association were the basis for diagnosing Graves' disease. V lost 1 base to trimming and J lost 6 bases, with 12 bases between them. Per the germline V gene, CDR1 is MNHNS and CDR2 is SASEGT. CDR3 size: 14 residues. iRepertoire HTBI primers and Arm-PCR of CDR3 regions built TCR beta libraries. TCRdb ran MiXCR on the multiplex PCR reads and lists one entry per CDR3 protein. The sample gives a few hundred thousand distinct CDR3 sequences, around 19% of which show up once; 14% is in the top ten. These data are also associated with another study on T cells in Graves' hyperthyroidism and ophthalmopathy. That report notes: HTBI primers were employed in a first-round RT-PCR of the TCR CDR3.

The clonotype comes from a woman aged 25 to 39 with Graves disease. The sequenced sample was peripheral blood mononuclear cells (PBMCs), obtained at new diagnosis, from a patient treated with antithyroid drugs. The V and J genes are TRBV6-1 and TRBJ2-5, with D uncertain. The CDR3 DNA is TGTGCCAGCAGTGAAGGCTCCCCCTGGCAGACCCAGTACTTC. Residues: CASSEGSPWQTQYF.